The 5 T cell receptor beta chains below all came from one sample that was sequenced in a study of T-cell memory formation after mild COVID-19. TCRdb re-analysed the 5' RACE reads in MiXCR, keeping a single row per CDR3 protein. The sample yields roughly 140,000 distinct CDR3 sequences, 13% to 15% seen once. Sequenced input: PBMCs or a T cell subset sorted from them (not recorded which). The receptors stem from an adult woman who had mild COVID-19 (a few samples of this study predate the infection). Cell type and time point are not known.

There are many counts of this clonotype. The V gene is TRBV29-1, the J gene TRBJ2-2; no clear D. The CDR3 runs 13 residues. Germline values: CDR1 SQVTM, CDR2 ANQGSEA. V lost 7 bases, J lost 1 base, and 10 bases lay in between. The CDR3 spells CSASAGNTGELFF. The CDR3, as DNA: TGCAGCGCATCGGCCGGGAACACCGGGGAGCTGTTTTTT.

There are a few counts of this clonotype. The J gene is TRBJ2-7, the V gene TRBV20-1; D ambiguous. CDR3 length: 17 amino acids. Germline values: CDR1 DFQATT, CDR2 SNEGSKA (reference sequence). Trimming took off 2 bases at V and 1 base at J, with 21 bases between the two ends. CDR3 nucleotides: TGCAGTGCTAGAAACCCCTCTAGTCAGCTTATTTCCTACGAGCAGTACTTC. It is translated as CSARNPSSQLISYEQYF.

A few counts support this clonotype. V is TRBV5-1 and J is TRBJ1-6, with 10 nucleotides matching TRBD1. The CDR3 covers 16 residues. Germline V lookup: CDR1 SGHRS, CDR2 YFSETQ. J gave up 4 bases and V 3 bases, and 4 bases lay outside the gene matches. CDR3 sequence (DNA): TGCGCCAGCAGCTCCGGGACAGGGGATTATAATTCACCCCTCCACTTT. This encodes CASSSGTGDYNSPLHF.

This clonotype has only a few counts. V gene TRBV6-5 combines with J gene TRBJ2-1; 10 positions agree with TRBD2. The CDR3 spans 18 residues. The J segment lost 10 bases and the V segment lost 2 bases, leaving 17 bases of the junction unmatched. The germline gives CDR1 MNHEY, CDR2 SVGAGI. DNA of the CDR3: TGTGCCAGCAGTTACGATTTTGAGCGGGGGGGGTTTTTAGGGGAGCAGTTCTTC. Translated, it gives CASSYDFERGGFLGEQFF.

There are many counts of this clonotype. This chain uses TRBV24-1 with TRBJ2-1; TRBD2 matches at 8 bases. The CDR3 extends over 17 amino acids. Trimming removed 5 bases from V and 3 bases from J; junction bases left unmatched: 11. In germline, CDR1 is KGHDR, CDR2 SFDVKD. CDR3 loop: CATSGPVAGKVYNEQFF. The CDR3 DNA is TGTGCCACCAGTGGGCCAGTAGCGGGGAAGGTCTACAATGAGCAGTTCTTC.